These 8 T cell receptor beta chains came from one sample sequenced in a study of circulating CD8 cells and anti-PD-1 response in melanoma (dated by TCRdb to 2020 to 2021). The instrument was a NextSeq 500. Starting from roughly 15 ng of total RNA, TCR libraries were made with the QIAseq Immune Repertoire RNA Library Kit, Human TCR Panel. Using fastp trimming at Q25 and MiXCR clonotype assembly, TCRdb reanalyzed the public sequencing data and kept in-frame beta chains. Identical CDR3 protein sequences are pooled into one entry, listed with their most common genes and DNA. The sample table holds 350 to 550 distinct CDR3 sequences, of which approximately 4.4% were seen once. Jointly, the top ten make up over 15% of the sample. A BD FACSAria II cell sorter was used to sort four subsets, defined by PD-1 and/or TIGIT, from live CD3+CD8+TCRalphabeta+ cells. The sample consisted of CD8+ T cells from PBMCs, taken at baseline or after one month of anti-PD-1 therapy (not recorded which). The source is a human donor with melanoma.

This clonotype is medium-sized within its sample. The chain combines TRBV19 with TRBJ2-7; D could derive from TRBD1 or TRBD2 (5 bases each). Germline V lookup: CDR1 LNHDA, CDR2 SQIVND (reference sequence). Deletions cut 3 bases from V and 6 bases from J, with 15 bases between. The CDR3 runs to 14 residues. The CDR3 region is CASSIGGEGPEQYF. The CDR3 coding sequence is TGTGCCAGTAGTATTGGGGGAGAGGGACCCGAGCAGTACTTC.

This clonotype is deemed large (0.1 to 1%). The chain recombines TRBV29-1 with TRBJ2-7; unclear D gene. The CDR3 runs to 13 residues. CDR1 SQVTM and CDR2 ANQGSEA come from the germline V gene. V shed 2 bases and J shed 2 bases, with 10 bases lying between them. CDR3 coding DNA: TGCAGCGTTGAACGCCCTAGTACCTACGAGCAGTACTTC. As protein: CSVERPSTYEQYF.

This clonotype was observed a handful of times. A much larger clone lies one base from this, so it may be a read error. The chain joins TRBV5-4 to TRBJ2-7, with D perhaps TRBD2 (7 bases). Germline V gene sequence: CDR1 SGHNT, CDR2 YYREEE (reference sequence). V was shortened by 4 bases and J by 4 bases, with 12 bases between the two germline ends. CDR3 length: 13 amino acids. The CDR3 here is CASSGGAPYEQYF. DNA for the CDR3: TGTGCCAGCAGCGGGGGGGCACCTTACGAGCAGTACTTC.

This clonotype is categorized as medium-sized. The rearrangement uses TRBV19 and TRBJ1-6; D is unresolved. CDR1 and CDR2 from the germline V gene are LNHDA and SQIVND (reference sequence). V gave up 5 bases and J gave up 0 bases, with 17 bases separating them. The CDR3 has 18 amino acids. CDR3 bases: TGTGCCAGTAGTCCGACCCGCAGTTTCAGCTCCTATAATTCACCCCTCCACTTT. It translates to CASSPTRSFSSYNSPLHF.

This clonotype is medium-sized. The rearrangement uses TRBV19 and TRBJ2-7; D is tentatively TRBD1 or TRBD2 (5 bases each). Between the trimmed V and J ends, which lost 1 base and 3 bases, there was a span of 7 bases. The CDR3 has 13 amino acids. CDR1 and CDR2 (germline): LNHDA, SQIVND (reference sequence). The CDR3 DNA reads TGTGCCAGTAGTATAGGAGGGGACTACGAGCAGTACTTC. Translated: CASSIGGDYEQYF.

V and J are TRBV18 and TRBJ1-1; possible D gene TRBD1, 5 bases. This CDR3 contains 14 residues. Looked up from germline, CDR1 is KGHSH and CDR2 is LQKENI. V lost 5 bases and J 0 bases, leaving 10 bases between the germline ends. CDR3 amino acids: CASSGEGVNTEAFF. The DNA of the CDR3 is TGTGCCAGCTCAGGGGAAGGGGTGAACACTGAAGCTTTCTTT.

This clonotype is medium-sized within its sample. Since a much larger clone is just one base distant, this may be a read error. As the CDR3 is not closed by the conserved phenylalanine or tryptophan, this likely results from a read error. The genes are TRBV27 and TRBJ2-7; TRBD2 aligns across 13 bases. CDR3 size: 14 residues. Unmatched junction bases numbered 6, after V lost 6 bases and J lost 7 bases. Germline values: CDR1 MNHEY, CDR2 SMNVEV (reference sequence). For the CDR3, the DNA is TGTGCCAGCAGAGGGACTAGCGGGAATGGAGAGCAGTACCTC. Translation gives CASRGTSGNGEQYL.

By share, this clonotype counts as large (0.1 to 1%). The genes are TRBV6-4 and TRBJ2-3; D might be TRBD2 (5 bases). This CDR3 has 15 residues. The V end lost 3 bases, the J end lost 1 base, and 11 bases lay between the germline ends. CDR1 is MRHNA and CDR2 is SNTAGT in the germline V gene. CDR3: CASSDGEGGTDTQYF. The CDR3 bases are TGTGCCAGCAGTGATGGAGAGGGCGGCACAGATACGCAGTATTTT.